This T cell receptor beta chain was sequenced for a study of molecular identifiers for immune sequencing clone quantification (dated by TCRdb to the late 2010s). Concerning the study at large: For a replicate experiment, RNA from approximately 20,000 or 100,000 naive CD8 T cells was divided into five aliquots, and four of the five aliquots were sequenced. CD8 T cells were used in a methods study to benchmark molecular-identifier clustering-based TCR repertoire sequencing (MIDCIRS) and TCR RNA copy counting. Study-level results and caveats: About three recovered TCR RNA copies per cell were obtained by modeling, versus 9 to 10 by digital PCR, implying a capture efficiency of about 30%. Highly expanded clone sizes could be underestimated if identical TCR molecules share a barcode. A single cell's worth of spiked-in Jurkat TCR RNA was reported detectable even among 750,000 to 1,000,000 naive CD8 T cells. When barcode sub-clustering was left out, chimeric consensus sequences inflated TCR diversity, with chimeras reaching as high as 47%. Spiked-in Jurkat TCR RNA (about ten copies' worth), which is not part of the donor repertoire, was contained in the naive libraries. In CMV-specific effector cells, clones with more than 20 RNA copies contained over 98% of molecules, whereas in naive cells such clones contained under 1% of molecules.

Naive CD8 T cell libraries were made from approximately 22,000 to 940,000 sorted cells using 10%, 30% or 50% of purified RNA. Naive CD8 T cells were FACS-sorted as CD8+CD4-CCR7+CD45RA+ on a BD FACSAria II into RLT Plus buffer. To test detection sensitivity, Jurkat RNA equivalent to over 8 TCR copies was spiked into samples of about 18,000-1,000,000 naive CD8 T cells. Enrichment of CD8 T cells was performed with RosetteSep CD8+ T Cell Enrichment Cocktail and Ficoll-Paque, after which ACK red cell lysis was carried out. About this clonotype itself: No cognate antigen has been identified for it. An end of the junction differs from the germline gene, which may be a read error.

Libraries were constructed by PCR. TCRdb lists the instrument as Illumina HiSeq 4000. Bulk TCR libraries were generated as previously described, with the TCR primers listed in Table S5 used. Total RNA was purified with the Qiagen AllPrep DNA/RNA kit. Before any analysis, reads coming from multiple sequencing runs of the same library were combined into one pool. Regarding the original processing steps: Reads were retained only if their TCR constant sequence matched exactly, and those retained reads were trimmed to 150 nt and grouped according to their 12-nt molecular barcodes. Within each barcode group, reads were sub-clustered at a 15% Levenshtein threshold, and quality-weighted consensus sequences were built per RNA molecule. Non-functional sequences were removed, as were lower-count sequences one edit away from another. Based on a fit of two negative binomial distributions, barcode sub-clusters having less than 20% of the maximum read count were discarded. TCRdb trimmed public reads at Q25 via fastp, called clones via MiXCR and kept in-frame beta chains. Rows with a matching CDR3 protein are joined into one entry that keeps the most common DNA and genes. These V and J calls are TCRdb output, not the study's own analysis. The table for this sample lists about 320,000 distinct CDR3 sequences; about 21% of them were counted only once. The top ten clonotypes cover approximately 0.8% of the sample.

From its cysteine to its phenylalanine, the CDR3 spans 11 amino acids. CDR3 DNA only is kept here, 33 bases in frame from base 1. According to the germline V gene, CDR1 reads WSHSY and CDR2 reads SAAADI. This clonotype was obtained from a human donor in good health. Some libraries in this study had Jurkat cell RNA spiked in. Recombination linked TRBV10-2 to TRBJ2-7; TRBD2 is perhaps the D gene, given 5 matching bases. The sequenced material came from naive CD8+ T cells from blood, with Jurkat cell RNA spiked in. The sample's cell subset or site label is to be understood as: FACS-sorted CD8+CD4-CCR7+CD45RA+ naive T cells. The CDR3 sequence is CTSSEGYEQYF. The DNA sequence follows: TGCACCAGCAGTGAGGGCTACGAGCAGTACTTC.